The T cell receptor beta chain under discussion was sequenced for a study of T cells in Graves' hyperthyroidism and ophthalmopathy. It was RNA transcripts that yielded the amplified TCR beta CDR3 regions. The TCR CDR3 first-round RT-PCR relied on the HTBI primer set. TCRdb itself ran the multiplex PCR reads through MiXCR, one entry per CDR3 protein. The sample records about 510,000 distinct CDR3 sequences, approximately 15% being singletons. The CDR3 consists of 17 residues. The V end lost 7 bases, the J end lost 1 base, and 23 bases lay between the germline ends. The germline CDR1 and CDR2 sequences are SGHRS and YFSETQ. As for this clonotype: Antigen: not known.

Notes on the study in general: Most thyroid clonotypes expanded above 0.001 were also detected in blood.

Sequences were obtained from blood. This chain connects TRBV5-1 to TRBJ1-2; TRBD1 is a possible D gene (6 bases). The TCR was taken from a woman aged 40 to 50 with Graves' hyperthyroidism. As DNA, the CDR3 is TGCGCCAGCGGTGTCGGGGGCTCTACTACTATTAACTATGGCTACACCTTC. Translating it yields CASGVGGSTTINYGYTF.